Listed below are T cell receptor beta chains from one sample, sequenced in a study of T cells after yellow fever vaccination. TCRdb passed the 5' RACE reads through MiXCR, listing each CDR3 protein once. The repertoire holds hundreds of thousands of distinct CDR3 sequences, with 18% as singletons. Specimen: PBMCs, collected before the yellow fever booster vaccination. The receptors were gathered from a man aged 18 to 30 who received the YFV17D yellow fever vaccine. Both conserved end residues are part of each CDR3. Clone size is given for some rows only: seen once, a few or many times, or a class if the clone is expanded.

v_gene,abundance,j_gene,CDR3aa
TRBV7-9,many,TRBJ1-1,CASSSYHGSEAFF
TRBV3-1,few,TRBJ2-7,CASSQEGIYEQYF
TRBV5-1,-,TRBJ2-3,CASSLVSQADTQYF
TRBV2,-,TRBJ2-3,CASSGFRGRDTQYF
TRBV7-2,few,TRBJ1-2,CASSRNLRDNYGYTF
TRBV29-1,many,TRBJ2-7,CSVEDLYEQYF
TRBV6-6,few,TRBJ2-1,CASILTRSDEQFF
TRBV2,-,TRBJ1-2,CASSEVRGEESGYTF
TRBV29-1,medium-sized,TRBJ2-2,CSVDGLGTGELFF
TRBV18,-,TRBJ1-2,CASSPGRRTGYGYTF
TRBV7-2,few,TRBJ2-3,CASSLGPRGDTQYF
TRBV7-8,few,TRBJ2-1,CASSLQGGSEQFF
TRBV6-6,few,TRBJ1-1,CTLGSGNWNTEAFF
TRBV19,-,TRBJ1-2,CASSPLRYGYTF
TRBV4-2,-,TRBJ2-5,CASSQVTAGEETQYF
TRBV27,few,TRBJ2-2,CASSSAGEGTGELFF
TRBV7-2,few,TRBJ1-2,CASSLDSGLHGYTF
TRBV7-9,-,TRBJ1-3,CAARPGNTIYF
TRBV7-8,-,TRBJ2-2,CASSLRQGTAGELFF
TRBV28,few,TRBJ1-4,CASSFLRGEKLFF
TRBV12-3/TRBV12-4,few,TRBJ2-7,CASSPQGTGAYEQYF
TRBV5-1,many,TRBJ2-7,CASSLALAGGYEQYF
TRBV20-1,-,TRBJ2-4,CSATASSGGPDWDIQYF
TRBV7-9,-,TRBJ1-4,CASSSSSEKLFF
TRBV11-2,-,TRBJ2-2,CASSRDRGYTGELFF
TRBV20-1,few,TRBJ2-5,CSASRTSGDLQETQYF